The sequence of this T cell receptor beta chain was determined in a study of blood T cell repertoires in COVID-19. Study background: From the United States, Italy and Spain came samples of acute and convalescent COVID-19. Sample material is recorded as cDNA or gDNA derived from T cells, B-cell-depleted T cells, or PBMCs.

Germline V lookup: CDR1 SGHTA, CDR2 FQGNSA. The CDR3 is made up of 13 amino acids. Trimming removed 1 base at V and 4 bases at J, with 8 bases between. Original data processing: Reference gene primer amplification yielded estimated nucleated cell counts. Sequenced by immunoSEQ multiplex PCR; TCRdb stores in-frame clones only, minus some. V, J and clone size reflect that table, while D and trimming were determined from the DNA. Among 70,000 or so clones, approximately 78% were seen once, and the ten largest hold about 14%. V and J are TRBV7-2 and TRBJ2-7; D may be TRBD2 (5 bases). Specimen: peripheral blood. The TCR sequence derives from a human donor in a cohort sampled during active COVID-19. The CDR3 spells CASSLEGGYEQYF. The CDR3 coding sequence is TGTGCCAGCAGCTTAGAGGGCGGGTACGAGCAGTACTTC.